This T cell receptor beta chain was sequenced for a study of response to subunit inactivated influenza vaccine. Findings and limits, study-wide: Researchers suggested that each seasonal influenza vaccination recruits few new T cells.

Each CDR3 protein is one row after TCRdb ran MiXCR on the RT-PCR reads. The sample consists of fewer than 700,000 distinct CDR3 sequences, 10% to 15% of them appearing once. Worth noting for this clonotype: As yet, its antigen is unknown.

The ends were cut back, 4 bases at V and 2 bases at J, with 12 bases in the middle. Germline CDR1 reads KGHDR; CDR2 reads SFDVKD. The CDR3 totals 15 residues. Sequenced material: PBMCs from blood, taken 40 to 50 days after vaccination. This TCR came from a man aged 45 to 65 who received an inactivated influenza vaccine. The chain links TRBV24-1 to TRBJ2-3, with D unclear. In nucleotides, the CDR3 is TGTGCCACCAGTGAAATAGGGTCTTCCACAGATACGCAGTATTTT. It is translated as CATSEIGSSTDTQYF.